One and the same sample provided the 6 T cell receptor beta chains below, sequenced in a study of T cell repertoires in cytomegalovirus infection. TCRdb re-called the reads with MiXCR, one entry per CDR3 protein. The table shows 600,000 to 800,000 distinct CDR3 sequences, with roughly 26% occurring only once. The sequenced sample consisted of CD8+ T cells from PBMCs. The origin of the receptors is a human donor in good health (CMV status not recorded). Some clones in this sample may be carry-over from other donors' samples.

This clonotype was counted only a few times. The chain links TRBV29-1 to TRBJ2-2; tentatively, D is TRBD2 (5 bases). In germline, CDR1 is SQVTM, CDR2 ANQGSEA. The CDR3 extends over 16 amino acids. The V gene lost 1 base and the J gene lost 3 bases, with 15 bases spanning the gap. CDR3 sequence (DNA): TGCAGCGTTGAAGGCGGACTCAACCAGGACACCGGGGAGCTGTTTTTT. This translates into CSVEGGLNQDTGELFF.

This clonotype was found many times. The CDR3 coding sequence is TGTGCCAGCAGTTCCGGGACCCAACCCTATGGCTACACCTTC. Its translation: CASSSGTQPYGYTF. The V call is TRBV12-3 or TRBV12-4, the J call TRBJ1-2; TRBD1 is a possible D gene (5 bases). CDR3 length equals 14 residues. With 4 bases removed from V and 4 bases from J, the gap between germline ends came to 13 bases.

This clonotype was seen more than once but under ten times. CDR3 amino acids: CASSPLRRQGPTYEQYF. In nucleotides, the CDR3 is TGTGCCAGCAGTCCCCTTCGGAGACAGGGGCCGACCTACGAGCAGTACTTC. The chain links TRBV6-2 or TRBV6-3 to TRBJ2-7, with 8 bases that match TRBD1. After removal of 5 bases from V and 2 bases from J, the junction contained 14 bases not matched to a gene. This CDR3 has 17 amino acids. From germline, CDR1 is MNHEY and CDR2 SVGEGT.

This chain connects TRBV11-2 to TRBJ2-5; D not certain. Germline lookup yields CDR1 SGHAT and CDR2 FQNNGV. Between the trimmed V and J ends, which lost 5 bases and 4 bases, there was a span of 11 bases. This CDR3 contains 13 residues. The CDR3 loop is CASSPWVTETQYF. In DNA, the CDR3 is TGTGCCAGCAGCCCTTGGGTTACAGAGACCCAGTACTTC.

The chain carries TRBV6-1 and TRBJ2-3, with 7 bases matching TRBD1. The J segment lost 4 bases and the V segment lost 5 bases, leaving 6 bases of the junction unmatched. The CDR3 extends over 14 amino acids. Germline loops: CDR1 MNHNS, CDR2 SASEGT. The CDR3 protein is CASSFWQGADTQYF. CDR3 nucleotide sequence: TGTGCCAGCAGTTTCTGGCAGGGGGCAGATACGCAGTATTTT.

The chain is built from TRBV15 and TRBJ1-1; no reliable D call. Trimming took 2 bases from V and 2 from J, leaving 6 bases between them. Germline CDR1 LNHNV, CDR2 YYDKDF (reference sequence). The CDR3 covers 13 residues. The CDR3 region has the DNA TGTGCCACCAGCAGAACAAGAAACACTGAAGCTTTCTTT. This codes for CATSRTRNTEAFF.